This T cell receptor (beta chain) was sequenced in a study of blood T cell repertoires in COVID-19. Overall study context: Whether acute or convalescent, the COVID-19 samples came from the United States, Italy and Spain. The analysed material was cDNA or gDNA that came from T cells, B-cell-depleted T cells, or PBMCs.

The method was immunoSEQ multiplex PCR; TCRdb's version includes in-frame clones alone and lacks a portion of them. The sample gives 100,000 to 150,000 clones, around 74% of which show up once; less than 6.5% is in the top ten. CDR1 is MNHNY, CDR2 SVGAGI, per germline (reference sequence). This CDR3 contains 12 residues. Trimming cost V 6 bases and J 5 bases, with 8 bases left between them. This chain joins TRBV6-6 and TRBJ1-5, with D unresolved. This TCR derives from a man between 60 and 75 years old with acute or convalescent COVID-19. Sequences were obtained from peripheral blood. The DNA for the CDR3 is TGTGCCAGCAGGAGTGAGGATCAGCCCCAGCATTTT. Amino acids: CASRSEDQPQHF.